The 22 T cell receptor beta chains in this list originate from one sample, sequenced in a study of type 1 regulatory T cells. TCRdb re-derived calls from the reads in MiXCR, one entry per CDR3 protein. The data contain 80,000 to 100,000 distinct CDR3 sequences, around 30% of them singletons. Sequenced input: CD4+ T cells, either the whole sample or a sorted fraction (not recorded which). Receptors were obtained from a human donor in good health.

The CDR3 region is CASSVLPRGSLDTGELFF. DNA of the CDR3: TGTGCCAGCAGCGTATTGCCCCGTGGGTCCCTCGACACCGGGGAGCTGTTTTTT. The chain has TRBV9 and TRBJ2-2, with D unclear. This CDR3 is built from 18 residues. V shed 1 base and J shed 3 bases, with 19 bases lying between them. Germline V gives CDR1 SGDLS, CDR2 YYNGEE.

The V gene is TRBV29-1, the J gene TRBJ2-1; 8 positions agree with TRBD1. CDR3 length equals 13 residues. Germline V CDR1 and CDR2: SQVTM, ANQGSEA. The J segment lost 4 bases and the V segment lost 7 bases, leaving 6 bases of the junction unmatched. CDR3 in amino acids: CSDGTGPYNEQFF. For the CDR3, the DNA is TGCAGCGACGGGACAGGCCCTTACAATGAGCAGTTCTTC.

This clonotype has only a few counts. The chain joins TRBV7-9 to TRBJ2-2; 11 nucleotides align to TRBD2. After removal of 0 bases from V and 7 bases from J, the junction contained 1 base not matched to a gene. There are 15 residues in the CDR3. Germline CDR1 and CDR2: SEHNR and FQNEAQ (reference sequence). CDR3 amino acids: CASSLAGLAGGELFF. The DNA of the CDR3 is TGTGCCAGCAGCTTAGCCGGACTAGCGGGCGGGGAGCTGTTTTTT.

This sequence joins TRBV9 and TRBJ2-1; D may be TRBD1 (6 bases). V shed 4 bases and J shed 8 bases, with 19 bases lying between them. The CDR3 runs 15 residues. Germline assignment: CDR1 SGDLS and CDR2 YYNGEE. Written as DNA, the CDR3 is TGTGCCAGCAGCTATATGGGGCAGGGGATCGATGAGCAGTTCTTC. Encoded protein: CASSYMGQGIDEQFF.

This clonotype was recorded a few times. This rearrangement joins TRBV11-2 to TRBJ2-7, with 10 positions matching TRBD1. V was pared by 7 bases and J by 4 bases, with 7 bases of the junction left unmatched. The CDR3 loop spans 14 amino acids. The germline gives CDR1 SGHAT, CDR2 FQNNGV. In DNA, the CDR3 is TGTGCCAGCACCCTGACAGGGGGCTTATACGAGCAGTACTTC. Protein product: CASTLTGGLYEQYF.

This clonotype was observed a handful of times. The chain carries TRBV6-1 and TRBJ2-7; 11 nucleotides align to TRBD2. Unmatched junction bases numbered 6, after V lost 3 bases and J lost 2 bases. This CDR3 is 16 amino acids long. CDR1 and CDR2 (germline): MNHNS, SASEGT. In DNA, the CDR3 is TGTGCCAGCAGTGATTCTAGCGGGGGGACCCCCTACGAGCAGTACTTC. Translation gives CASSDSSGGTPYEQYF.

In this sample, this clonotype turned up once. The CDR3 loop is CASSDDWAGELFF. The DNA for the CDR3 is TGTGCCAGCAGTGATGACTGGGCCGGGGAGCTGTTTTTT. The rearrangement uses TRBV12-3 or TRBV12-4 and TRBJ2-2; no firm D call. Trimming shortened V by 5 bases and J by 6 bases, and 10 bases separated the two germline ends. The CDR3 contains 13 residues.

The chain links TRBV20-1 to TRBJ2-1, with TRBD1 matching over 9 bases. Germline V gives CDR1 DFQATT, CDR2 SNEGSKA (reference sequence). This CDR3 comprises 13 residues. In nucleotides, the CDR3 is TGCGGAACTGGGACAGGGATTTACAATGAGCAGTTCTTC. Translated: CGTGTGIYNEQFF.

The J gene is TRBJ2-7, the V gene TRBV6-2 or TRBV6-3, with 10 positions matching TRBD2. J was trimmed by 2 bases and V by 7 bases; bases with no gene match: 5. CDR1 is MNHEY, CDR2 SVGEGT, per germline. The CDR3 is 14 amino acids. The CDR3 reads CASTRTSGTYEQYF. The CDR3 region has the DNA TGTGCCAGCACCCGGACTAGCGGAACCTACGAGCAGTACTTC.

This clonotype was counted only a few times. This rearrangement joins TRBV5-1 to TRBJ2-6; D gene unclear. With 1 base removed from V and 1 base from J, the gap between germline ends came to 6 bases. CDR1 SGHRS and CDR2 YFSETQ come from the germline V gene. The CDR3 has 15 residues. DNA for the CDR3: TGCGCCAGCAGCTTGATAGAATCTGGGGCCAACGTCCTGACTTTC. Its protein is CASSLIESGANVLTF.

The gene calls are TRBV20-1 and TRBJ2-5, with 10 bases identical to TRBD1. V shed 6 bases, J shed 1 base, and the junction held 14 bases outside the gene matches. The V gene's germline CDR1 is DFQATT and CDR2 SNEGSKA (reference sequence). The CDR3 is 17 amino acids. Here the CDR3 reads CSAPNSGTGASQETQYF. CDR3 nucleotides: TGCAGTGCCCCGAACTCCGGGACAGGGGCCTCCCAAGAGACCCAGTACTTC.

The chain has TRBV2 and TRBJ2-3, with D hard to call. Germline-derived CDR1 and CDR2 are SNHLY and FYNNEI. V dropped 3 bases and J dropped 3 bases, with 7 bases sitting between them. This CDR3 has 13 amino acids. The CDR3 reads CASSEMRTDTQYF. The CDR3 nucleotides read TGTGCCAGCAGTGAGATGAGAACAGATACGCAGTATTTT.

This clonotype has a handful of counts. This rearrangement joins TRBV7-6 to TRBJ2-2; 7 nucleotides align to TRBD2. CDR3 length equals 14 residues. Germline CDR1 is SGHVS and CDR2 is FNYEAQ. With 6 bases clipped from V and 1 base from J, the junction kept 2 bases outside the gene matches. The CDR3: CASRRGGNTGELFF. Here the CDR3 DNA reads TGTGCCAGCAGACGCGGGGGGAACACCGGGGAGCTGTTTTTT.

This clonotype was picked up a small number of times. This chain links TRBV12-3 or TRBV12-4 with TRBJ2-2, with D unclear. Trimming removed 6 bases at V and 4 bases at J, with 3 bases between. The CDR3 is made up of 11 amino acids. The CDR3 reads CASRRTGELFF. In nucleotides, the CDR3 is TGTGCCAGCAGGCGCACCGGGGAGCTGTTTTTT.

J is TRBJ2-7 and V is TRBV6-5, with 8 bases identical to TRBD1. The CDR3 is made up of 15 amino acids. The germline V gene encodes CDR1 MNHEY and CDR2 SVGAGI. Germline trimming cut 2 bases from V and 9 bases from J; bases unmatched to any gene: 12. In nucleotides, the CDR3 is TGTGCCAGCAGTTACCGACGGACAGGGCCAAACGGGCAGTACTTC. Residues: CASSYRRTGPNGQYF.

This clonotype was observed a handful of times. CDR3 sequence (DNA): TGCAGTGTCCGACTAGCGGGAGGGTCCTACGAGCAGTACTTC. Its translation is CSVRLAGGSYEQYF. V gene TRBV20-1 combines with J gene TRBJ2-7; 14 positions agree with TRBD2. CDR3 size: 14 residues. Germline V gene data show CDR1 as DFQATT and CDR2 as SNEGSKA (reference sequence). Trimming at V came to 7 bases and at J to 1 base, leaving 3 bases not matched to a gene.

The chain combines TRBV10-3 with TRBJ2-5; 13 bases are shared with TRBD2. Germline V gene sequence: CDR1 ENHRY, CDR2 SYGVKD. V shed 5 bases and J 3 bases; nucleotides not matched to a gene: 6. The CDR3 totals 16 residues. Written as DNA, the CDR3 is TGTGCCATCAGTTCTTCCGGGACTAGCGGGAAAGAGACCCAGTACTTC. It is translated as CAISSSGTSGKETQYF.

In nucleotides, the CDR3 is TGTGCCAGCAGCTCCGGGACAGGGGACATTGAAGCTTTCTTT. It is translated as CASSSGTGDIEAFF. The chain is built from TRBV13 and TRBJ1-1, with 10 bases matching TRBD1. J was trimmed by 7 bases and V by 4 bases; bases with no gene match: 6. This CDR3 contains 14 residues. CDR1 and CDR2 from the germline V gene are PRHDT and FYEKMQ (reference sequence). The full variable domain, with the rest looked up from reference TRBV13 and TRBJ1-1, is AAGVIQSPRHLIKEKRETATLKCYPIPRHDTVYWYQQGPGQDPQFLISFYEKMQSDKGSIPDRFSAQQFSDYHSELNMSSLELGDSALYFCASSSGTGDIEAFFGQGTRLTVV.

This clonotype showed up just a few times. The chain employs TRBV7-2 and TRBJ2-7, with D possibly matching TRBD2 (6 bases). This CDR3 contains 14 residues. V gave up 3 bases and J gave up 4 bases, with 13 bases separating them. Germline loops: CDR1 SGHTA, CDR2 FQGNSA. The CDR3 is CASSFNSGTYEQYF. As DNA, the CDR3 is TGTGCCAGCAGCTTCAATAGCGGAACTTACGAGCAGTACTTC.

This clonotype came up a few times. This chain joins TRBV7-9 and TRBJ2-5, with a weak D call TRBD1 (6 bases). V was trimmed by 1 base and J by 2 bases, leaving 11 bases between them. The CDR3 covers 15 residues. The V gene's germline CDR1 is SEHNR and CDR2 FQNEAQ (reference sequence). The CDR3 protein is CASSLGTARQETQYF. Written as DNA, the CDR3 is TGTGCCAGCAGCTTAGGGACAGCGAGGCAAGAGACCCAGTACTTC.

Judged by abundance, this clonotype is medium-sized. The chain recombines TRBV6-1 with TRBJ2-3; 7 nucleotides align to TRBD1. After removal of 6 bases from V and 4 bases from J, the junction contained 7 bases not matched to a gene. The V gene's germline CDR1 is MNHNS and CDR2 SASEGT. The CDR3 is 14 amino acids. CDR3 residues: CASSERQGPDTQYF. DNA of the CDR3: TGTGCCAGCAGCGAACGACAGGGACCAGATACGCAGTATTTT.

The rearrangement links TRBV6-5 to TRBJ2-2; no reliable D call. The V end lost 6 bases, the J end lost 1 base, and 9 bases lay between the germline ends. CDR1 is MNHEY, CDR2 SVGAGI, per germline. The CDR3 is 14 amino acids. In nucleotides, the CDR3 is TGTGCCAGCAGGCCGAGACAGAACACCGGGGAGCTGTTTTTT. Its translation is CASRPRQNTGELFF.